This T cell receptor (beta chain) was profiled in a study of blood T cell repertoires in COVID-19. Study summary: The origin of the acute and convalescent COVID-19 samples was the United States, Italy and Spain.

Authors' processing steps: Nucleated cell counts were estimated from reference gene primer amplification. Using immunoSEQ multiplex PCR, the repertoire was profiled, and TCRdb retains in-frame clones only, with some absent. The DNA gave D and trimming, while V, J and clone size come from that table. The repertoire holds over 200,000 clones, 84% seen once, with over 15% in the top ten. V was trimmed by 4 bases and J by 4 bases, leaving 17 bases between them. Germline V gene sequence: CDR1 LGHNA, CDR2 YSLEER. CDR3 length equals 16 residues. The chain has TRBV4-3 and TRBJ2-1; tentatively, D is TRBD2 (6 bases). This clonotype originated in a woman aged 80 or over with active or convalescent COVID-19. Sequencing was performed on peripheral blood. The CDR3 reads CASSPFVGGSYNEQFF. CDR3 in DNA: TGCGCCAGCAGCCCGTTTGTGGGAGGAAGTTACAATGAGCAGTTCTTC.